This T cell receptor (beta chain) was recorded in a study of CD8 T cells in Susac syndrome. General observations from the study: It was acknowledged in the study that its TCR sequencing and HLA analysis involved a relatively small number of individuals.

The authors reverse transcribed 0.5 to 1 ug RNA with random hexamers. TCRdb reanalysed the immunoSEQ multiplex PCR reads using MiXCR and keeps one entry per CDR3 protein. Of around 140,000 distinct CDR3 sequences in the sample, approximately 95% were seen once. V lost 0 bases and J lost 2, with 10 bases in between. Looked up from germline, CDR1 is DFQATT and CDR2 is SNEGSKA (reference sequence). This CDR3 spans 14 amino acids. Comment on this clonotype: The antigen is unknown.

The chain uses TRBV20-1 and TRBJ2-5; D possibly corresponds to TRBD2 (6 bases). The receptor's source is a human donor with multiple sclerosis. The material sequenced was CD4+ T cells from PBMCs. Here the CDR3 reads CSARDPEGQETQYF. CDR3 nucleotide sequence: TGCAGTGCTAGAGATCCGGAGGGGCAAGAGACCCAGTACTTC.